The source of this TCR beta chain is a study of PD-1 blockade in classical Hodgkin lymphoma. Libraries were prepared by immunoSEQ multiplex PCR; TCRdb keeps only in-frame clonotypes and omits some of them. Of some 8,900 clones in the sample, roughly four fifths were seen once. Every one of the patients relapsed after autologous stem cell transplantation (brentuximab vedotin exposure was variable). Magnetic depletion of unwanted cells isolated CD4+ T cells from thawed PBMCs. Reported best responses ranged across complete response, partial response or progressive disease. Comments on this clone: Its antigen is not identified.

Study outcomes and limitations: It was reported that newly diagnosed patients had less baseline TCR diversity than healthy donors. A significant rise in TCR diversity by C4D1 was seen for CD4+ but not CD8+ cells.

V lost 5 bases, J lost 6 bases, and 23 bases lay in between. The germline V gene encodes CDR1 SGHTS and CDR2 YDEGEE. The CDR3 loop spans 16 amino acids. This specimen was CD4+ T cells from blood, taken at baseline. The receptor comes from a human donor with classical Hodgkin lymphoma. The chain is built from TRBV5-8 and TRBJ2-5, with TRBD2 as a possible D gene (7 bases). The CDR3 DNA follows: TGTGCCAGCAGTCCCCCAGGGAGGGGGGGCGCACAGACCCAGTACTTC. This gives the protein CASSPPGRGGAQTQYF.